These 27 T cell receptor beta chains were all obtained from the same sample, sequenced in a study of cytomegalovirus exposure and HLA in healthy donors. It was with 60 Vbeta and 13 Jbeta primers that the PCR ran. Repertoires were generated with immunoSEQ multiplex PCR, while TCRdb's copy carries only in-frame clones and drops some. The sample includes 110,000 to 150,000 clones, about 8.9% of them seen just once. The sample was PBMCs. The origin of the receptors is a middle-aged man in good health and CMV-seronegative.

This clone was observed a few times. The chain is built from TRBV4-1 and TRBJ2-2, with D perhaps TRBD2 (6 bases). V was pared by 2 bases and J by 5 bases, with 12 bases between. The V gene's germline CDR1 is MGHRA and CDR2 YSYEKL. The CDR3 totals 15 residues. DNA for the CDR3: TGCGCCAGCAGCCAAACCGGGAGTGGTACCGGGGAGCTGTTTTTT. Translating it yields CASSQTGSGTGELFF.

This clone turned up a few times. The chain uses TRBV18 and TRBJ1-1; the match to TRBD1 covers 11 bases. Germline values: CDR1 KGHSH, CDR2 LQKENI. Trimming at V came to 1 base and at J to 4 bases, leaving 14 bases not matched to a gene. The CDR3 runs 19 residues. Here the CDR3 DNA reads TGTGCCAGCTCACCACTACCCCTCGGACAGGGGGCCTCTAGCACTGAAGCTTTCTTT. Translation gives CASSPLPLGQGASSTEAFF.

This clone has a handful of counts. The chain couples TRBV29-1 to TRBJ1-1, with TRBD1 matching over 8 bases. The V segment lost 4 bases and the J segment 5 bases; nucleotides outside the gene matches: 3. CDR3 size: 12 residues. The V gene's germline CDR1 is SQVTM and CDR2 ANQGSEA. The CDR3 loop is CSVGQGITEAFF. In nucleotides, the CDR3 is TGCAGCGTTGGACAGGGGATAACTGAAGCTTTCTTT.

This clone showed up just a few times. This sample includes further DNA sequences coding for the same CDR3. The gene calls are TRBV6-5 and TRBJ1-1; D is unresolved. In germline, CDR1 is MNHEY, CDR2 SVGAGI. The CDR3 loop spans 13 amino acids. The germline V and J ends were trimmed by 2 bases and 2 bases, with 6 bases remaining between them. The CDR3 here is CASSYRGNTEAFF. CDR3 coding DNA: TGTGCCAGCAGTTACAGAGGAAACACTGAAGCTTTCTTT.

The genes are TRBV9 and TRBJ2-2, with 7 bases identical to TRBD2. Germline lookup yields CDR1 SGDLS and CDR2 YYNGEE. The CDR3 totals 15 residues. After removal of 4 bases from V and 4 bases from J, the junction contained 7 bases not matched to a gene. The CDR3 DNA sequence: TGTGCCAGCAGCAGAAGCGGGGACGGCACCGGGGAGCTGTTTTTT. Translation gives CASSRSGDGTGELFF.

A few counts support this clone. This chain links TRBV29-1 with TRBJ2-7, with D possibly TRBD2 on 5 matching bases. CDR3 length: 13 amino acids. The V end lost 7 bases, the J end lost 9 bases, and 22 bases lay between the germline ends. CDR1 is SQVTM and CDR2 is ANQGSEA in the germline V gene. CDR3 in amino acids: CSARATRGAAQYF. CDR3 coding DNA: TGCAGCGCACGGGCCACCCGAGGAGCGGCGCAGTACTTC.

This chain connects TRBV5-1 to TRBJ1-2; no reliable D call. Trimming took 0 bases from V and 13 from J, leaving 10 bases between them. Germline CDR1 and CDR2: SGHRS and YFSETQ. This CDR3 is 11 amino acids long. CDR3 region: CASSLGQSFTF. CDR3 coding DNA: TGCGCCAGCAGCTTGGGCCAGTCTTTCACCTTC. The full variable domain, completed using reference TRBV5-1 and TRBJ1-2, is KAGVTQTPRYLIKTRGQQVTLSCSPISGHRSVSWYQQTPGQGLQFLFEYFSETQRNKGNFPGRFSGRQFSNSRSEMNVSTLELGDSALYLCASSLGQSFTFGSGTRLTVV.

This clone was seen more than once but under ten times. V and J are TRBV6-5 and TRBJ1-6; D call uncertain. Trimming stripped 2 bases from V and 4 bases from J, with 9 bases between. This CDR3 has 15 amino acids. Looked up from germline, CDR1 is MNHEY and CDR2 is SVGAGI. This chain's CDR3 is CASSYDTRYNSPLHF. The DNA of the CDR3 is TGTGCCAGCAGTTACGATACGCGGTATAATTCACCCCTCCACTTT.

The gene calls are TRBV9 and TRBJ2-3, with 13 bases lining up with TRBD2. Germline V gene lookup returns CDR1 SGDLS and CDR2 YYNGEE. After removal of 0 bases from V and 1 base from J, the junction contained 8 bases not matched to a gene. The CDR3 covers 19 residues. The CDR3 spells CASSVAILAGGPGTDTQYF. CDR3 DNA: TGTGCCAGCAGCGTAGCTATACTAGCGGGAGGGCCCGGCACAGATACGCAGTATTTT.

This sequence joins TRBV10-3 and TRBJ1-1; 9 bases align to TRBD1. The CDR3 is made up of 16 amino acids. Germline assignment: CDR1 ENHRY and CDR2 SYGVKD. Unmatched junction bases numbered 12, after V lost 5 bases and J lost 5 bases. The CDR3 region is CAISPGQGSGRTEAFF. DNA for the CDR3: TGTGCCATCAGTCCGGGACAGGGATCAGGGCGGACTGAAGCTTTCTTT.

The CDR3 bases are TGTGCCAGCAGCACCCGTCAGACCGGGGAGCTGTTTTTT. Protein sequence: CASSTRQTGELFF. The rearrangement joins TRBV11-2 to TRBJ2-2; no firm D call. V lost 5 bases and J lost 5, with 9 bases in between. The CDR3 has 13 residues. In germline, CDR1 is SGHAT, CDR2 FQNNGV.

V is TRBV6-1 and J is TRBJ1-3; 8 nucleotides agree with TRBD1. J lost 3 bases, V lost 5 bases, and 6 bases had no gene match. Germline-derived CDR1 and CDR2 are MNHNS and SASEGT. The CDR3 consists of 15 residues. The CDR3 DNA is TGTGCCAGCAGTTTCACAGGGGGTTATGGAAACACCATATATTTT. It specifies CASSFTGGYGNTIYF.

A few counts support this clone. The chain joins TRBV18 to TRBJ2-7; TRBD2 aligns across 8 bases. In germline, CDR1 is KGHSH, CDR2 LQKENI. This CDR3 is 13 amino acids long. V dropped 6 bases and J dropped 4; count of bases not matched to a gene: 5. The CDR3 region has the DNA TGTGCCAGCTCCCCGGGACTAGGATACGAGCAGTACTTC. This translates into CASSPGLGYEQYF.

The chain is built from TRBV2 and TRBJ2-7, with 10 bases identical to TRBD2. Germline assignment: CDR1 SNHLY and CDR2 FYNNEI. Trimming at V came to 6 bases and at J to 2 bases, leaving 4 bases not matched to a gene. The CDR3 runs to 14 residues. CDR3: CASSWTSGTYEQYF. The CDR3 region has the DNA TGTGCCAGCAGCTGGACTAGCGGCACCTACGAGCAGTACTTC.

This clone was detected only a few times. CDR3 nucleotide sequence: TGCAGCGACCAGACAGGGCTGAACACTGAAGCTTTCTTT. This codes for CSDQTGLNTEAFF. The chain links TRBV29-1 to TRBJ1-1, with 7 bases matching TRBD1. CDR1 and CDR2 (germline): SQVTM, ANQGSEA. Trimming cost V 7 bases and J 0 bases; bases outside gene matches: 5. This CDR3 has 13 residues. Full variable domain (missing parts from reference TRBV29-1 and TRBJ1-1): SAVISQKPSRDICQRGTSLTIQCQVDSQVTMMFWYRQQPGQSLTLIATANQGSEATYESGFVIDKFPISRPNLTFSTLTVSNMSPEDSSIYLCSDQTGLNTEAFFGQGTRLTVV.

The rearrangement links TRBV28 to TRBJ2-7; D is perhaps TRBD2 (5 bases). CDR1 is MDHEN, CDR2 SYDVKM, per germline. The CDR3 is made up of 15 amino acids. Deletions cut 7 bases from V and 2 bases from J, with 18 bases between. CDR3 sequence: CASTKGGSGAYEQYF. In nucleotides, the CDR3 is TGTGCCAGCACCAAAGGAGGATCTGGCGCCTACGAGCAGTACTTC.

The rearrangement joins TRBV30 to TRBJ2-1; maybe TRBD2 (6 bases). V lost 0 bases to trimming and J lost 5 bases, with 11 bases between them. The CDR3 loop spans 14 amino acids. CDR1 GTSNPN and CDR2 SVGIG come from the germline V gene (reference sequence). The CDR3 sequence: CAWSVSGYHNEQFF. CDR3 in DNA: TGTGCCTGGAGTGTTAGCGGTTATCACAATGAGCAGTTCTTC.

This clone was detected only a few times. The CDR3 nucleotides read TGTGCCACTAGCCGCGGGACGCCACCCTACGAGCAGTACTTC. Translating gives CATSRGTPPYEQYF. The J gene is TRBJ2-7, the V gene TRBV2, with D tentatively TRBD2 (6 bases). The CDR3 runs 14 residues. The germline V and J ends were trimmed by 10 bases and 2 bases, with 18 bases remaining between them. The germline V gene encodes CDR1 SNHLY and CDR2 FYNNEI. Drawing the rest from reference TRBV2 and TRBJ2-7, the complete variable domain is EPEVTQTPSHQVTQMGQEVILRCVPISNHLYFYWYRQILGQKVEFLVSFYNNEISEKSEIFDDQFSVERPDGSNFTLKIRSTKLEDSAMYFCATSRGTPPYEQYFGPGTRLTVT.

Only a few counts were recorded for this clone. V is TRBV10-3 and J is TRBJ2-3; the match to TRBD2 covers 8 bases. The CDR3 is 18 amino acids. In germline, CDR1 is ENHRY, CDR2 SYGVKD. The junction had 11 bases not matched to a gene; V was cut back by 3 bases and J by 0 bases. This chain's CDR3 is CAISEGLAGKTSTDTQYF. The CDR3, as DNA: TGTGCCATCAGTGAAGGCCTAGCGGGTAAAACTAGCACAGATACGCAGTATTTT.

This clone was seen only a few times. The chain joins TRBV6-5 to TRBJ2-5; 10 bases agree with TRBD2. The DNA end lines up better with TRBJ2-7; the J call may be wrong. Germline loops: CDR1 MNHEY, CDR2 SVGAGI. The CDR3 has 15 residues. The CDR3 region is CASSYGTSVSYEQYF. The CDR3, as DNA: TGTGCCAGCAGTTATGGGACTAGCGTCTCCTACGAGCAGTACTTC.

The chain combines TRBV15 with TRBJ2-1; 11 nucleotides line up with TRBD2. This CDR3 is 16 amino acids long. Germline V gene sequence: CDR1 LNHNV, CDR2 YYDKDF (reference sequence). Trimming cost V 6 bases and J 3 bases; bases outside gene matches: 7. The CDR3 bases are TGTGCCACCAGGCGGGCTAGCGGGAGGCACTACAATGAGCAGTTCTTC. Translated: CATRRASGRHYNEQFF.

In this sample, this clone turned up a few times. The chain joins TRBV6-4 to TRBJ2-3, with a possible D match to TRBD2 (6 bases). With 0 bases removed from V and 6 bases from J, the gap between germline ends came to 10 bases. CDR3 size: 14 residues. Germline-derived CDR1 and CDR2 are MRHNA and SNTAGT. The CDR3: CASSDSTSRDTQYF. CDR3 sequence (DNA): TGTGCCAGCAGTGACTCAACTAGCCGGGATACGCAGTATTTT.

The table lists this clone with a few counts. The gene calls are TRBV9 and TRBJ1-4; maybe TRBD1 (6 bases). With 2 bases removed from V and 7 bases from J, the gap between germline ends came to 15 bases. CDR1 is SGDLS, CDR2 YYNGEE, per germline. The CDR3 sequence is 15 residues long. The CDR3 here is CASSVSGGEGEKLFF. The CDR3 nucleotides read TGTGCCAGCAGCGTTTCTGGGGGCGAAGGTGAAAAACTGTTTTTT. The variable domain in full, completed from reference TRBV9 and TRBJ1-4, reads DSGVTQTPKHLITATGQRVTLRCSPRSGDLSVYWYQQSLDQGLQFLIQYYNGEERAKGNILERFSAQQFPDLHSELNLSSLELGDSALYFCASSVSGGEGEKLFFGSGTQLSVL.

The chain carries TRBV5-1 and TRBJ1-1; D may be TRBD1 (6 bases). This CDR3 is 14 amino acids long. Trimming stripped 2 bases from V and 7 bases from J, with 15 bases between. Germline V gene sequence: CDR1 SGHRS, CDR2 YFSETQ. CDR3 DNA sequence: TGCGCCAGCAGCTTAGGGGGGGGCGCGGATGAAGCTTTCTTT. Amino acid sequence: CASSLGGGADEAFF.

CDR3 sequence reads: CASSHMSGGDSSYEQYF. DNA of the CDR3: TGTGCCAGCAGCCACATGAGCGGTGGGGACAGCTCCTACGAGCAGTACTTC. The chain links TRBV4-2 to TRBJ2-7; 7 bases line up with TRBD1. The CDR3 covers 17 residues. Trimming removed 3 bases from V and 0 bases from J; junction bases left unmatched: 11. CDR1 is LGHNA and CDR2 is YNFKEQ in the germline V gene.

CDR3 region: CASSATSGSFADTQYF. Written as DNA, the CDR3 is TGTGCCAGCAGTGCAACTAGCGGGAGTTTCGCAGATACGCAGTATTTT. The V call is TRBV6-4, the J call TRBJ2-3; 11 bases are a match to TRBD2. CDR1 is MRHNA, CDR2 SNTAGT, per germline. The CDR3 is 16 amino acids. The junction had 7 bases not matched to a gene; V was cut back by 4 bases and J by 4 bases.

The CDR3 loop is CASSPSTGNGYTF. DNA for the CDR3: TGTGCCAGCAGCCCCTCAACCGGGAATGGCTACACCTTC. V is TRBV7-6 and J is TRBJ1-2; D not resolved. V was cut by 5 bases and J by 6 bases, with 13 bases left in between. This CDR3 contains 13 residues. The germline CDR1 and CDR2 sequences are SGHVS and FNYEAQ.